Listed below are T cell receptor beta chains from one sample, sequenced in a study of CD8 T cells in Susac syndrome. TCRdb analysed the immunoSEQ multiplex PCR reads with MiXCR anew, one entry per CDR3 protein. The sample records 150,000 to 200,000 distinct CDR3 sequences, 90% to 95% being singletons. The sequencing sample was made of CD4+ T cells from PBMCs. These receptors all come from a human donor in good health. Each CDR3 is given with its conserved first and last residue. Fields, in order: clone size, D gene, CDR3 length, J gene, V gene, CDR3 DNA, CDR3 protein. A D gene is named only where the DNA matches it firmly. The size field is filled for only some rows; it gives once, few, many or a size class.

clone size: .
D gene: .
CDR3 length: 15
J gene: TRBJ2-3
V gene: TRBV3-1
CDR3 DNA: TGTGCCAGCAGACCGCCCGGACTGTCCACAGATACGCAGTATTTT
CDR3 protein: CASRPPGLSTDTQYF

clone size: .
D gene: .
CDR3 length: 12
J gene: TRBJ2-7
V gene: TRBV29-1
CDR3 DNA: TGCAGCGTTGCGCGGGCCTCCTACGAGCAGTACTTC
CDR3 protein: CSVARASYEQYF

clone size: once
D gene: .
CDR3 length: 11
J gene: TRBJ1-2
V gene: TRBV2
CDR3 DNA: TGTGCCAGCAGGGAAGAAATTGGCTACACCTTC
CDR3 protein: CASREEIGYTF

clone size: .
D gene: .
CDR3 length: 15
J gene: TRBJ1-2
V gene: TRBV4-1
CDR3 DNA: TGCGCCAGCAGCCAAGATCTCAGCCTCTTCTATGGCTACACCTTC
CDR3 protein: CASSQDLSLFYGYTF

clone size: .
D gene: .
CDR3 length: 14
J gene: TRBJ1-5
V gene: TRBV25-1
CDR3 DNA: TGTGCCAGCAGTGACCGGGGGCGGGAGCAGCCCCAGCATTTT
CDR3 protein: CASSDRGREQPQHF

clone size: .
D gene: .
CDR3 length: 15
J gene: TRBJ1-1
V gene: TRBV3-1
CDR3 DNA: TGTGCCAGCAGTTTCCAGGGGATAGGGTACACTGAAGCTTTCTTT
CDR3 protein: CASSFQGIGYTEAFF

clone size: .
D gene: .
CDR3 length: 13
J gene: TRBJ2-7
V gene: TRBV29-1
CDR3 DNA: TGCAGCGTCACAGTGAACGGGATCTACGAGCAGTACTTC
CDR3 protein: CSVTVNGIYEQYF

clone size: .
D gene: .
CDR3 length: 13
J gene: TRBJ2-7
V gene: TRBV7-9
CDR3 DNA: TGTGCCAGCAGTCTGGACACCTCCTACGAGCAGTACTTC
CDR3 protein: CASSLDTSYEQYF

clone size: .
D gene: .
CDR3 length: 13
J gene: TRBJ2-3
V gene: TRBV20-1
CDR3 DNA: TGCAGTGCTAGAGGGGAGGTGGCAGATACGCAGTATTTT
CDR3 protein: CSARGEVADTQYF

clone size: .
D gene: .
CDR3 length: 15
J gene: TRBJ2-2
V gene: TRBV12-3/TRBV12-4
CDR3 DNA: TGTGCCAGCAGTTCCGGCTGGGTAGGGACCGGGGAGCTGTTTTTT
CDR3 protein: CASSSGWVGTGELFF

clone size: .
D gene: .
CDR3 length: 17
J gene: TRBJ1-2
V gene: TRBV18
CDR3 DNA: TGTGCCAGCTCACCACGCGTAGTGACAGGTGATAACTATGGCTACACCTTC
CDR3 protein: CASSPRVVTGDNYGYTF

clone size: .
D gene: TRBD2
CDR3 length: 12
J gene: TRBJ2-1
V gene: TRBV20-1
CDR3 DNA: TGCAGTGCCCCGGGGGGGCGGGGGGGACAGTTCTTC
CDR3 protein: CSAPGGRGGQFF

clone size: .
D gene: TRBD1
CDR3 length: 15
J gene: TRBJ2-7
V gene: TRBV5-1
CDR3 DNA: TGCGCCAGCAGTTATGGGGACAGGGACTCCTACGAGCAGTACTTC
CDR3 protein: CASSYGDRDSYEQYF

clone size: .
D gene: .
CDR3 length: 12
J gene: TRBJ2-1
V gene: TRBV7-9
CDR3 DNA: TGTGCCAGCAGCTTAGAAACAGGAGAGCAGTTCTTC
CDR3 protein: CASSLETGEQFF

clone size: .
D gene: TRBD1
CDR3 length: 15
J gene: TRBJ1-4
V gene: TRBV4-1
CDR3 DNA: TGCGCCAGCAGCCAACCAGACAGGGACAATGAAAAACTGTTTTTT
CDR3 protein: CASSQPDRDNEKLFF

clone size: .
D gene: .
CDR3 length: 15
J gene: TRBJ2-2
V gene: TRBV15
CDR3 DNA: TGTGCCACCAGCAGAGATCTTACAGTCACCGGGGAGCTGTTTTTT
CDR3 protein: CATSRDLTVTGELFF

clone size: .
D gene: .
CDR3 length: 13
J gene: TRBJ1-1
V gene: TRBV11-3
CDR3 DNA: TGTGCCAGCAGCTTAGATATAAACACTGAAGCTTTCTTT
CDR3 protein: CASSLDINTEAFF

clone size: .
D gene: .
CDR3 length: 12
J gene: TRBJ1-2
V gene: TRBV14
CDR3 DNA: TGTGCCAGCAGCCTGTCGGGGGCGGGGAGGACCTTC
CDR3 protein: CASSLSGAGRTF

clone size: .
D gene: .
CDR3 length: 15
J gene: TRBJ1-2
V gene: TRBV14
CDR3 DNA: TGTGCCAGCAGCCAACTAGGGCAGGGCAACGATGGCTACACCTTC
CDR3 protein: CASSQLGQGNDGYTF

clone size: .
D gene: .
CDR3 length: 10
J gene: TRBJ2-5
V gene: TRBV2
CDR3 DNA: TGTGCCAGCAGTGGGGAGACCCAGTACTTC
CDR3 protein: CASSGETQYF

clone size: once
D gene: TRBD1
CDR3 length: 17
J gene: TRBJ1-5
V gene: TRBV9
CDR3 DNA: TGTGCTAGGGACGGGACAGGAAAATTATATAGCAATCAGCCCCAGCATTTT
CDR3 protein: CARDGTGKLYSNQPQHF

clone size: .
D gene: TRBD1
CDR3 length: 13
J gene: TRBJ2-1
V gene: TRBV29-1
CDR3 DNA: TGCAGCGGTAACAGGGGCGCCTACAATGAGCAGTTCTTC
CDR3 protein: CSGNRGAYNEQFF

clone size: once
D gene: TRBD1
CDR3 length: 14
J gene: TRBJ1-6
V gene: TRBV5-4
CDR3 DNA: TGTGCCAGCAGCTTGAACAGGGGGCAATCACCCCTCCACTTT
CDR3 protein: CASSLNRGQSPLHF

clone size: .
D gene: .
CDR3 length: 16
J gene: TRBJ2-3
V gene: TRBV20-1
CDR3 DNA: TGCAGTGCGCCAAGCATCCCCCCGGGGATTGAAGATACGCAGTATTTT
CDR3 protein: CSAPSIPPGIEDTQYF

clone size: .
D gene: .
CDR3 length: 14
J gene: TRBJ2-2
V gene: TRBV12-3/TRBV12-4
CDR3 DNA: TGTGCCAGCAAGCTGGGGGACGGCACCGGGGAGCTGTTTTTT
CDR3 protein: CASKLGDGTGELFF

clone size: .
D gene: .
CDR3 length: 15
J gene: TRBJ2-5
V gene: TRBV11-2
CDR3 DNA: TGTGCCAGCAGCTTAGTGGTCGGGGTTGGGGAGACCCAGTACTTC
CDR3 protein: CASSLVVGVGETQYF